This T cell receptor (beta chain) was captured in a study of immune heterogeneity within non-small cell lung tumors. Whole-study context: Of all tumors, several turned out to be squamous cell carcinomas, 10 were non-squamous carcinomas and 1 was not otherwise specified.

Study observations and caveats: Identical dominant CDR3 beta clonotypes showed recurrence across tumor sites within a patient, and site-unique high-frequency clones were also present. Patients largely differed in their high-frequency T-cell receptor beta clonotypes.

As concerns this clonotype: What it recognizes is unknown.

Template input was genomic DNA from bulk tumor (600 ng per sample). Primary tumors were biopsied several times each, far apart, intraoperatively. Patients with untreated, newly diagnosed non-small cell lung cancer underwent curative surgery. Having surgery with curative intent, the donors were patients newly diagnosed with non-small cell lung cancer. The V gene lost 7 bases and the J gene lost 3 bases, with 12 bases spanning the gap. This CDR3 region has 13 residues. Germline V CDR1 and CDR2: SNHLY, FYNNEI. A multiplex PCR containing 32 V primers and 13 J primers was used to amplify TCR beta CDR3. From the multiplex PCR reads, TCRdb called clonotypes with MiXCR, one entry per CDR3 protein. Seen here are about 3,300 distinct CDR3 sequences, around a quarter observed once, and the top ten hold more than 9%.

Material for sequencing was lung tumor tissue. The sequence was obtained from a man aged 55 to 70 with non-small cell lung cancer. This chain links TRBV2 with TRBJ1-1; D perhaps matches TRBD1 (6 bases). The CDR3: CASTKQGDTEAFF. CDR3 bases: TGTGCCAGCACCAAACAGGGAGACACTGAAGCTTTCTTT.